This T cell receptor beta chain was profiled in a study of CD8 T cells in Susac syndrome. CDR3 length equals 16 residues. V was trimmed by 5 bases and J by 1 base, leaving 15 bases between them. Germline lookup yields CDR1 GTSNPN and CDR2 SVGIG (reference sequence). This clonotype was observed once. An input of about 0.5 to 1 ug of RNA was subjected to reverse transcription using random hexamers. The amplification used immunoSEQ multiplex PCR on TCR beta CDR3; it spanned 54 Vbeta and 13 Jbeta. MiXCR was run by TCRdb on the immunoSEQ multiplex PCR reads, yielding one entry per CDR3 protein. The sample lists approximately 87,000 distinct CDR3 sequences, roughly 95% seen once, with around 0.41% in the top ten. Sequencing of TCR beta was undertaken in CD8+ and CD4+ T cells derived from blood. In contrast to the negatively isolated CD8+ and CD4+ T cells, TEMRA cells were FACS-enriched.

The receptor was isolated from a human donor with Susac syndrome. This sequence joins TRBV30 and TRBJ2-6; tentatively, D is TRBD1 (6 bases). The sample comprised CD8+ T cells from PBMCs. CDR3 DNA: TGTGCCTGGCAACTCTTAACAGGGTCTGGGGCCAACGTCCTGACTTTC. It encodes CAWQLLTGSGANVLTF.